A selection of T cell receptor beta chains follows, all from one sample in a study of beta chain features in type 1 diabetes. Some clones are missing from TCRdb's copy, which holds only in-frame ones; the method was immunoSEQ multiplex PCR. The sample holds about 350,000 clones, roughly 21% seen once. Sequences were obtained from naive CD4+ T cells from blood. These receptors were taken from a woman aged 18-30 years in good health. Both conserved end residues are part of each CDR3. Not every row has a clone size; where given, it reads once, few, many or a size class.

cdr3_aa | v_call | clone_size
CASSLWGGAYEQYF | TRBV7-2 | -
CASSPRGVNEQFF | TRBV7-8 | -
CASRRRENTGELFF | TRBV5-4 | -
CASSLGGEEKLFF | TRBV11-2 | few
CASSLGQLNTGELFF | TRBV13 | -
CASSASLGQGVGELFF | TRBV5-4 | -
CASSTGGEGTEAFF | TRBV28 | few
CASSPRGSIQETQYF | TRBV18 | -
CASTQDRALYEQYF | TRBV6-1 | -
CASSGGGNTIYF | TRBV6-6 | -
CASSYDPGGEQYF | TRBV11-2 | -
CASRGLVLGEQYF | TRBV19 | few
CASRSGTGSTDTQYF | TRBV7-2 | -
CASSELLAGEDEQYF | TRBV2 | few
CASSPSGKTGGYTF | TRBV4-1 | -
CASSWVYEGADNTEAFF | TRBV5-1 | -
CASSFLGQGGYTF | TRBV7-9 | few
CASTLENGRGHF | TRBV19 | -
CASSQDQGSNEQFF | TRBV4-1 | few
CASSLLAKNIQYF | TRBV7-2 | few